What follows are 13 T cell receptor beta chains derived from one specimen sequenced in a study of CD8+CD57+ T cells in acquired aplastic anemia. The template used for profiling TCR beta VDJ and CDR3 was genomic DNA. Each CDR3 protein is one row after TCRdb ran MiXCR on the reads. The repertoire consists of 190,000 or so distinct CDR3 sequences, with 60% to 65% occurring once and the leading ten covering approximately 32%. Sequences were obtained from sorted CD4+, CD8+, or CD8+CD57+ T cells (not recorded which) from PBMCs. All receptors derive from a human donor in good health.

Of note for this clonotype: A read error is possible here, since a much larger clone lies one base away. CDR3 in DNA: TGTGCCAGCGGAGGACAGGGGAGCTCCTACGGGCAGTACTTC. Translated: CASGGQGSSYGQYF. This chain connects TRBV27 to TRBJ2-7, with 9 bases fitting TRBD1. CDR3 size: 14 residues. Germline V gene sequence: CDR1 MNHEY, CDR2 SMNVEV (reference sequence).

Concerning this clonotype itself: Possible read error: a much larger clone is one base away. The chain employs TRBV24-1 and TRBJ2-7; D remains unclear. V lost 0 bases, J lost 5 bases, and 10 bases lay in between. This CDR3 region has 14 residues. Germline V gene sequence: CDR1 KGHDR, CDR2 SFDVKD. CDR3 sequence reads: CATSDLTGPNEQYF. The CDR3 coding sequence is TGTGCCACCAGTGATTTGACCGGGCCTAACGAGCAGTACTTC.

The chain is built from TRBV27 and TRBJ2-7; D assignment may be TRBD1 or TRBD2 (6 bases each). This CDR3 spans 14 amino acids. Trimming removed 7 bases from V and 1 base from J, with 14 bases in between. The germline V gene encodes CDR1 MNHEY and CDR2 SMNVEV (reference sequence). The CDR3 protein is CASTNKGGSYEQYF. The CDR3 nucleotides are TGTGCCAGCACCAACAAGGGGGGATCCTACGAGCAGTACTTC.

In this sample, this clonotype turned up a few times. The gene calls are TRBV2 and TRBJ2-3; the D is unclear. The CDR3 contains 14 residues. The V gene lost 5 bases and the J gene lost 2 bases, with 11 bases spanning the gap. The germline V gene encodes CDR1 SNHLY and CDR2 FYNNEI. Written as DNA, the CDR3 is TGTGCCAGCAGTTCCGGTACCGTCACAGATACGCAGTATTTT. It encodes CASSSGTVTDTQYF.

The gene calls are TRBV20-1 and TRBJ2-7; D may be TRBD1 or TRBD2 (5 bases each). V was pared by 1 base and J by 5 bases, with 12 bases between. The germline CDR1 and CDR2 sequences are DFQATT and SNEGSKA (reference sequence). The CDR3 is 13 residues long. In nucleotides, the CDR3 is TGCAGTGCTAGAGGCCTGGGGGAAAACGAGCAGTACTTC. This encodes CSARGLGENEQYF.

CDR3: CSTPGDRPNEELFF. CDR3 DNA: TGCAGCACCCCCGGTGACAGACCTAACGAGGAGCTGTTTTTT. The chain combines TRBV29-1 with TRBJ2-2; tentatively, D is TRBD1 (5 bases). This CDR3 has 14 residues. V dropped 8 bases and J dropped 10 bases, with 23 bases sitting between them. The germline gives CDR1 SQVTM, CDR2 ANQGSEA.

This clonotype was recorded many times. For the CDR3, the DNA is TGTGCCAGCAGCTTAGCCGTTACCTACAATGAGCAGTTCTTC. Protein product: CASSLAVTYNEQFF. This chain links TRBV7-9 with TRBJ2-1, with D unclear. The germline V gene has CDR1 SEHNR and CDR2 FQNEAQ (reference sequence). V lost 0 bases, J lost 2 bases, and 5 bases lay in between. The CDR3 loop spans 14 amino acids.

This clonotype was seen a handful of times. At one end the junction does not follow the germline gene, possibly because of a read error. The CDR3 sequence is CASSSNAAYEQYF. CDR3 DNA: TGTGCCAGCAGCTCAAACGCGGCATACGAGCAGTACTTT. This sequence joins TRBV7-9 and TRBJ2-7; no clear D gene. Germline CDR1 and CDR2: SEHNR and FQNEAQ (reference sequence). The CDR3 has 13 residues.

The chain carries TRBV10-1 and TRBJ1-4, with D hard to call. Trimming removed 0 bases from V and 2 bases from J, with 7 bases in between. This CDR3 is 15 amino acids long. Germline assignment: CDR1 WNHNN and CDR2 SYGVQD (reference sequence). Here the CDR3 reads CASSESWATNEKLFF. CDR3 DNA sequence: TGCGCCAGCAGTGAGTCCTGGGCCACTAATGAAAAACTGTTTTTT.

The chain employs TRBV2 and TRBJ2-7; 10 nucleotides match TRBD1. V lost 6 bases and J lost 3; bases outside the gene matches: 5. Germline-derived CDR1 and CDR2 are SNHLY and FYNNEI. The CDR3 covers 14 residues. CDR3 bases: TGTGCCAGCAGGGACAGGGGGGTGGTCTACGAGCAGTACTTC. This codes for CASRDRGVVYEQYF.

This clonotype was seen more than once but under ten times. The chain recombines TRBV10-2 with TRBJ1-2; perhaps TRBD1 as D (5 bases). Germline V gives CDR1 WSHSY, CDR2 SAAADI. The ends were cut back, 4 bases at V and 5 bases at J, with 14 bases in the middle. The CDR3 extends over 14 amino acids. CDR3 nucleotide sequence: TGCGCCAGCAGTGCTACGGGACCATCGTATGGCTACACCTTC. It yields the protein CASSATGPSYGYTF.

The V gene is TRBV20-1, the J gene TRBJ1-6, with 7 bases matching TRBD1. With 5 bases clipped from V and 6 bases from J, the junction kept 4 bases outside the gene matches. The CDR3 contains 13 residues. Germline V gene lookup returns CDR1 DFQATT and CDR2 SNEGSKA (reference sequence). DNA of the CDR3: TGCAGTGCTTCCGGGACAGCTAATTCACCCCTCCACTTT. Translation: CSASGTANSPLHF.

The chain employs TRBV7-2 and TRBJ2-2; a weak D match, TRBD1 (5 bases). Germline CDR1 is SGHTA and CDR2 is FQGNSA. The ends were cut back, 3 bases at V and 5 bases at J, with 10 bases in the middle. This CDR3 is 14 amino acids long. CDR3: CASSFGARTGELFF. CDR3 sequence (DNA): TGTGCCAGCAGCTTTGGGGCGAGGACCGGGGAGCTGTTTTTT.